This is a list of T cell receptor beta chains from one sample in a study of shared clonotypes between healthy human individuals. TCRdb's table, derived via immunoSEQ multiplex PCR, lists solely in-frame clones and lacks some. The table lists approximately 600,000 clones, 85% to 95% of them singletons. Input material: naive CD8+ T cells sorted from blood. These TCRs come from a woman in her 30s in good health. CDR3s include the opening cysteine and the closing phenylalanine or tryptophan. The D gene is left open where the match is weak. Clone size appears in some rows only: once, few, many, or a class for an expanded clone.

cdr3_length | j_call | v_call | d_call | clone_size | cdr3_aa | cdr3_nt
12 | TRBJ2-7 | TRBV28 | . | . | CASSQRRYEQYF | TGTGCCAGCAGTCAAAGACGTTACGAGCAGTACTTC
16 | TRBJ2-1 | TRBV4-1 | . | . | CASSHGRGEGNNEQFF | TGCGCCAGCAGCCATGGTCGGGGAGAGGGAAACAATGAGCAGTTCTTC
12 | TRBJ2-7 | TRBV29-1 | . | . | CSVVETSYEQYF | TGCAGCGTTGTCGAAACTAGCTACGAGCAGTACTTC
13 | TRBJ2-1 | TRBV4-1 | . | . | CASSQENSDEQFF | TGCGCCAGCAGCCAAGAAAATAGCGATGAGCAGTTCTTC
16 | TRBJ2-3 | TRBV28 | . | . | CATKVGLPGDRNTQYF | TGTGCCACCAAAGTTGGTCTACCGGGGGACCGGAATACGCAGTATTTT
16 | TRBJ1-2 | TRBV19 | . | . | CASSIEGRPGDYGYTF | TGTGCCAGTAGTATAGAGGGAAGGCCCGGGGACTATGGCTACACCTTC
14 | TRBJ2-3 | TRBV9 | . | . | CASSSRTATDTQYF | TGTGCCAGCAGCTCGAGGACGGCCACAGATACGCAGTATTTT
16 | TRBJ2-3 | TRBV5-1 | . | . | CASSLALAASTDTQYF | TGCGCCAGCAGCTTGGCTCTGGCGGCTAGCACAGATACGCAGTATTTT
17 | TRBJ2-7 | TRBV5-1 | TRBD1 | few | CASSLAGGGQGLHEQYF | TGCGCCAGCAGCTTGGCTGGCGGGGGACAGGGGCTCCACGAGCAGTACTTC
14 | TRBJ2-7 | TRBV7-9 | TRBD1 | . | CASSFTGTAYEQYF | TGTGCCAGCAGCTTTACCGGGACAGCATACGAGCAGTACTTC
14 | TRBJ1-1 | TRBV28 | . | once | CASSYRESFLGAFF | TGTGCCAGCAGCTACAGGGAATCTTTCCTCGGAGCTTTCTTT
12 | TRBJ1-4 | TRBV19 | TRBD1 | . | CASRTGFEKLFF | TGTGCCAGCCGGACAGGGTTTGAAAAACTGTTTTTT
14 | TRBJ2-3 | TRBV5-1 | . | . | CASSLGLNTDTQYF | TGCGCCAGCAGCCTGGGACTGAACACAGATACGCAGTATTTT
17 | TRBJ2-7 | TRBV7-7 | . | once | CASTCNTGFVMYNEQYF | TGTGCCAGCACCTGTAACACGGGGTTTGTGATGTATAACGAGCAGTACTTC
13 | TRBJ2-7 | TRBV10-2 | . | . | CATVSTSFYEQYF | TGCGCCACCGTATCGACTAGTTTCTACGAGCAGTACTTC
16 | TRBJ1-1 | TRBV19 | . | . | CASSIDGGDLNTEAFF | TGTGCCAGTAGTATAGATGGGGGAGACTTGAACACTGAAGCTTTCTTT
13 | TRBJ1-2 | TRBV28 | . | . | CASSPLRQRGYTF | TGTGCCAGCAGCCCCCTACGGCAGCGGGGCTACACCTTC
14 | TRBJ1-5 | TRBV28 | TRBD1 | . | CASRDRGGNQPQHF | TGTGCCAGCAGGGACAGGGGAGGGAATCAGCCCCAGCATTTT
14 | TRBJ2-3 | TRBV5-6 | TRBD1 | . | CASSLPGQTDTQYF | TGTGCCAGCAGCTTACCGGGACAGACAGATACGCAGTATTTT
15 | TRBJ1-1 | TRBV4-1 | TRBD1 | . | CASSLGTGLNTEAFF | TGTGCCAGCAGCTTAGGGACAGGTTTGAACACTGAAGCTTTCTTT
16 | TRBJ1-6 | TRBV7-6 | . | . | CASSLEEAGPNSPLHF | TGTGCCAGCAGCTTAGAAGAAGCGGGCCCGAATTCACCCCTCCACTTT
16 | TRBJ2-1 | TRBV7-9 | . | . | CASSLVGANSYNEQFF | TGTGCCAGCAGCTTAGTCGGCGCAAACTCCTACAATGAGCAGTTCTTC
14 | TRBJ2-3 | TRBV19 | . | . | CASSIGQIRDTQYF | TGTGCCAGTAGTATCGGACAGATCCGTGATACGCAGTATTTT
15 | TRBJ1-5 | TRBV7-8 | . | . | CASSPENGNNQPQHF | TGTGCCAGCAGCCCTGAAAACGGGAACAATCAGCCCCAGCATTTT
14 | TRBJ2-7 | TRBV6-5 | . | . | CASSYSSQGREQYF | TGTGCCAGCAGTTACTCTTCACAGGGTCGCGAGCAGTACTTC
15 | TRBJ1-3 | TRBV6-5 | . | . | CASSRDGGSGNTIYF | TGTGCCAGCAGCCGGGACGGGGGCTCTGGAAACACCATATATTTT
14 | TRBJ2-1 | TRBV9 | . | . | CASSVGGLGGEQFF | TGTGCCAGCAGCGTTGGTGGTCTGGGCGGTGAGCAGTTCTTC
14 | TRBJ2-5 | TRBV13 | . | . | CASSSRVFGETQYF | TGTGCCAGCAGCTCCAGGGTCTTTGGGGAGACCCAGTACTTC
16 | TRBJ1-5 | TRBV7-9 | TRBD1 | . | CASSPQGAGSNQPQHF | TGTGCCAGCAGCCCTCAGGGGGCGGGGAGCAATCAGCCCCAGCATTTT
15 | TRBJ2-7 | TRBV5-1 | TRBD2 | . | CASSLASGGTYEQYF | TGCGCCAGCAGCTTGGCTAGCGGAGGGACCTACGAGCAGTACTTC
18 | TRBJ1-5 | TRBV28 | . | . | CASSFGTLFDLSNQPQHF | TGTGCCAGCAGTTTCGGGACTCTGTTTGATCTTAGCAATCAGCCCCAGCATTTT
13 | TRBJ2-1 | TRBV19 | . | . | CASSIDLGREQFF | TGTGCCAGTAGTATAGATCTGGGGCGGGAGCAGTTCTTC
14 | TRBJ2-1 | TRBV19 | . | . | CASSGGPRGNEQFF | TGTGCCAGTAGTGGCGGGCCTCGGGGCAATGAGCAGTTCTTC
15 | TRBJ2-7 | TRBV9 | TRBD1 | . | CASSPRTGGPYEQYF | TGTGCCAGCAGCCCCCGGACAGGGGGCCCCTACGAGCAGTACTTC
14 | TRBJ2-7 | TRBV28 | TRBD2 | . | CASSWTSGSNEQYF | TGTGCCAGCAGTTGGACTAGCGGGAGCAACGAGCAGTACTTC
16 | TRBJ2-7 | TRBV27 | TRBD2 | once | CASSPLLADIAYEQYF | TGTGCCAGCAGTCCCCTACTAGCGGACATAGCCTACGAGCAGTACTTC
13 | TRBJ2-7 | TRBV19 | . | . | CASSAGQNYEQYF | TGTGCCAGTAGTGCGGGACAGAACTACGAGCAGTACTTC
14 | TRBJ2-1 | TRBV7-9 | . | . | CASTKIGPYNEQFF | TGTGCCAGCACAAAAATTGGGCCCTACAATGAGCAGTTCTTC
13 | TRBJ2-4 | TRBV27 | . | . | CASKGIAKNIQYF | TGTGCCAGCAAGGGAATAGCCAAAAACATTCAGTACTTC
13 | TRBJ2-7 | TRBV27 | TRBD1 | . | CASSSGTGYEQYF | TGTGCCAGCAGTTCAGGGACAGGGTACGAGCAGTACTTC
17 | TRBJ1-1 | TRBV14 | . | . | CASSQDRGFGVNTEAFF | TGTGCCAGCAGCCAAGATCGCGGATTTGGCGTGAACACTGAAGCTTTCTTT
16 | TRBJ2-7 | TRBV7-2 | TRBD2 | . | CASSYRSLRGSGEQYF | TGTGCCAGCAGCTACCGTTCCTTGCGGGGGAGTGGAGAGCAGTACTTC
16 | TRBJ2-3 | TRBV28 | . | . | CASSLLVLGPTDTQYF | TGTGCCAGCAGTCTCCTCGTTTTGGGCCCCACAGATACGCAGTATTTT
14 | TRBJ2-7 | TRBV27 | . | . | CASSPRGPIYEQYF | TGTGCCAGCAGTCCCCGCGGACCTATTTACGAGCAGTACTTC
14 | TRBJ2-7 | TRBV4-1 | . | . | CASSQDMPLYEQYF | TGCGCCAGCAGCCAAGATATGCCCCTCTACGAGCAGTACTTC
13 | TRBJ2-1 | TRBV2 | TRBD2 | . | CASRTSGYNEQFF | TGTGCCAGCCGGACTAGCGGTTACAATGAGCAGTTCTTC
14 | TRBJ2-5 | TRBV5-1 | . | . | CASSLVGTEETQYF | TGCGCCAGCAGCTTGGTGGGGACGGAAGAGACCCAGTACTTC
14 | TRBJ2-7 | TRBV7-2 | TRBD1 | . | CASSSTGGSYEQYF | TGTGCCAGCAGCTCAACAGGGGGCTCCTACGAGCAGTACTTC
17 | TRBJ2-3 | TRBV2 | TRBD2 | . | CASSEALGLASTDTQYF | TGTGCCAGCAGTGAAGCGCTTGGACTAGCTAGCACAGATACGCAGTATTTT
11 | TRBJ1-1 | TRBV5-6 | . | once | CASSSDREAFF | TGTGCCAGCAGCTCCGACAGGGAAGCTTTCTTT
16 | TRBJ2-7 | TRBV4-1 | . | . | CASSQPVGQSNYEQYF | TGCGCCAGCAGCCAGCCCGTCGGACAGAGCAACTACGAGCAGTACTTC